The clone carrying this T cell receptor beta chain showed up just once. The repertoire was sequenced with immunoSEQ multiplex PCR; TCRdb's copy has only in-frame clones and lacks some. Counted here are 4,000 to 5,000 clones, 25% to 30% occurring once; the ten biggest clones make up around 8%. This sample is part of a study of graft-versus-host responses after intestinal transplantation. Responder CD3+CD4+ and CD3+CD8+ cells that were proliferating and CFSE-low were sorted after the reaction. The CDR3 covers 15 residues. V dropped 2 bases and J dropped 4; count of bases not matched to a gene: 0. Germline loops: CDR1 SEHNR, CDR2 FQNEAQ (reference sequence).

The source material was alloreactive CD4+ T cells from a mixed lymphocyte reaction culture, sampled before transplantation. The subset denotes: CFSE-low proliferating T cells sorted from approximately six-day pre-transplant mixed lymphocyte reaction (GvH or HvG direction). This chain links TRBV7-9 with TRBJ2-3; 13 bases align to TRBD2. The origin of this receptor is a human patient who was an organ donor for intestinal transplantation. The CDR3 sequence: CASSLTSGGADTQYF. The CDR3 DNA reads TGTGCCAGCAGCTTAACTAGCGGGGGGGCAGATACGCAGTATTTT.